This TCR beta chain was captured by sequencing in a study of vaccination and CD4 T cells after COVID-19. Study context: Overlapping peptides covering the spike proteins of SARS-CoV-2, HCoV-NL63, HCoV-OC43 and HCoV-229E were added to stimulate cells.

With respect to this clonotype: Its antigen remains unknown.

Sequencing of the DNA from cultured CD4+ T cells was carried out with the Oncomine TCR Beta short-read assay. MiXCR, run by TCRdb on the PCR reads, gives a single entry per CDR3 protein. Of about 15,000 distinct CDR3 sequences in the sample, around 72% are singletons; the top ten hold approximately 4.6%. As for treatment: approximately nine-day PBMC culture with coronavirus spike peptide pools or control peptides (ViraFEST assay). Half of the medium was exchanged for fresh IL-2 medium, first on day 3 and then on day 7. The germline gives CDR1 KGHDR, CDR2 SFDVKD. This CDR3 has 14 amino acids. V lost 4 bases and J 6 bases, leaving 14 bases between the germline ends.

The receptor comes from a human donor who had recovered from COVID-19. The sequenced sample consisted of CD4+ T cells from blood, cultured in vitro. The chain links TRBV24-1 to TRBJ1-2; a weak D match, TRBD1 (5 bases). CDR3 in DNA: TGTGCCACCAGTGACCAGTGGGGGGTCCATGGCTACACCTTC. It specifies CATSDQWGVHGYTF.